The 28 T cell receptor beta chains in this list originate from one sample, sequenced in a study of beta chain features in type 1 diabetes. The sequenced template was cDNA made from the entire isolated RNA. Sequencing was performed with immunoSEQ multiplex PCR; in TCRdb, only in-frame clones are kept and a portion is missing. In the table there are more than 110,000 clones, 6.9% of which are singletons. Sequencing was done on a sample of central memory CD4+ T cells from blood. Receptor source: a woman aged 30 to 39 in good health.

This clone has just a few counts. This chain joins TRBV7-3 and TRBJ1-5, with D hard to call. The CDR3 has 13 amino acids. The germline V gene has CDR1 SGHTA and CDR2 FQGTGA. V shed 1 base and J shed 4 bases, with 5 bases lying between them. CDR3 nucleotides: TGTGCCAGCAGCTTAAGTCAGAATCAGCCCCAGCATTTT. Its translation is CASSLSQNQPQHF.

This clone was recorded many times. This sample also contains other DNA sequences that code for the same CDR3. The V gene is TRBV4-3, the J gene TRBJ2-3; the D gene is possibly TRBD2 (6 bases). The V end lost 0 bases, the J end lost 0 bases, and 13 bases lay between the germline ends. This CDR3 spans 17 amino acids. The germline gives CDR1 LGHNA, CDR2 YSLEER. The CDR3: CASSQDTAGLSTDTQYF. The CDR3 nucleotides read TGCGCCAGCAGCCAAGATACCGCGGGGCTTAGCACAGATACGCAGTATTTT.

This clone was detected many times. The gene calls are TRBV18 and TRBJ2-2; 14 positions agree with TRBD2. CDR3 size: 18 residues. The J segment lost 5 bases and the V segment lost 4 bases, leaving 9 bases of the junction unmatched. From germline, CDR1 is KGHSH and CDR2 LQKENI. CDR3 region: CASSRAGTSGSQTGELFF. In DNA, the CDR3 is TGTGCCAGCTCACGGGCCGGGACTAGCGGGAGTCAGACCGGGGAGCTGTTTTTT.

The chain employs TRBV9 and TRBJ2-2, with 9 positions matching TRBD2. The CDR3 is 15 amino acids. CDR1 is SGDLS and CDR2 is YYNGEE in the germline V gene. The J segment lost 6 bases and the V segment lost 0 bases, leaving 3 bases of the junction unmatched. CDR3 amino acids: CASSVGLAGSGELFF. The CDR3 coding sequence is TGTGCCAGCAGCGTAGGGCTAGCGGGATCCGGGGAGCTGTTTTTT.

The chain uses TRBV21-1 and TRBJ2-4; TRBD2 is taken as the D call from the table, unchecked against the DNA. TRBV21-1 corresponds to a pseudogene. The CDR3 consists of 16 residues. CDR3 amino acids: CAKKEEAATGQNIQYF. DNA of the CDR3: TGTGCCAAGAAAGAGGAAGCGGCTACCGGACAAAACATTCAGTACTTC.

The chain joins TRBV7-2 to TRBJ2-7; 7 bases match TRBD2. Germline V CDR1 and CDR2: SGHTA, FQGNSA. The CDR3 length is 17 residues. V lost 1 base to trimming and J lost 1 base; unmatched junction nucleotides: 10. The CDR3 DNA is TGTGCCAGCAGCTTAGATCCGGGACTATCCCGATCCTACGAGCAGTACTTC. Its protein product is CASSLDPGLSRSYEQYF.

This clone was seen a few times. The chain couples TRBV19 to TRBJ2-7, with 7 bases that match TRBD1. V lost 4 bases and J lost 0; bases outside the gene matches: 9. The germline V gene encodes CDR1 LNHDA and CDR2 SQIVND (reference sequence). The CDR3 has 16 amino acids. CDR3 protein: CASSTGQGDASYEQYF. The CDR3 nucleotides read TGTGCCAGTAGTACCGGCCAGGGGGATGCCTCCTACGAGCAGTACTTC.

This clone was detected only a few times. This CDR3 is CATSRVGQGNTGELFF. The CDR3 DNA reads as TGTGCCACCAGCAGAGTAGGGCAGGGGAACACCGGGGAGCTGTTTTTT. The J gene is TRBJ2-2, the V gene TRBV15, with D perhaps matching TRBD1 (5 bases). The germline V gene encodes CDR1 LNHNV and CDR2 YYDKDF (reference sequence). The length of the CDR3 is 16 residues. Deletions cut 1 base from V and 1 base from J, with 10 bases between.

This rearrangement joins TRBV21-1 to TRBJ2-5; the D segment call TRBD1 is taken from the table without a DNA check. TRBV21-1 is assigned pseudogene status. The CDR3 runs to 13 residues. The CDR3 sequence is CASSTGREETQYF. Written as DNA, the CDR3 is TGTGCCAGCAGCACCGGCAGGGAAGAGACCCAGTACTTC.

The V call is TRBV18, the J call TRBJ1-1; D not resolved. Per the germline V gene, CDR1 is KGHSH and CDR2 is LQKENI. V lost 4 bases to trimming and J lost 0 bases, with 12 bases between them. The CDR3 is made up of 15 amino acids. The CDR3 sequence is CASSRNSGLNTEAFF. The DNA of the CDR3 is TGTGCCAGCTCACGTAACTCGGGATTGAACACTGAAGCTTTCTTT.

V gene TRBV29-1 combines with J gene TRBJ1-2; D ambiguous. The CDR3 has 11 residues. Trimming left V 8 bases short and J 8 bases short, with 15 bases between. The germline V gene has CDR1 SQVTM and CDR2 ANQGSEA. The chain's CDR3 is CSLKEGYGYTF. The CDR3 DNA reads TGCAGCCTCAAGGAGGGTTACGGCTACACCTTC.

This clone was seen a few times. The chain uses TRBV18 and TRBJ2-5; no definite D call. In germline, CDR1 is KGHSH, CDR2 LQKENI. The length of the CDR3 is 15 residues. V lost 3 bases and J lost 3, with 14 bases in between. CDR3 DNA sequence: TGTGCCAGCTCACCCCCCAATCAACTAAAAGAGACCCAGTACTTC. Encoded protein: CASSPPNQLKETQYF.

This chain links TRBV29-1 with TRBJ1-4; maybe TRBD1 (5 bases). Germline CDR1 SQVTM, CDR2 ANQGSEA. V lost 5 bases to trimming and J lost 8 bases, with 15 bases between them. CDR3 length: 13 residues. CDR3 amino acids: CSVSEQEHEKLFF. The CDR3 region has the DNA TGCAGCGTTTCAGAACAGGAACACGAAAAACTGTTTTTT.

The chain has TRBV5-1 and TRBJ1-2; perhaps TRBD1 as D (5 bases). V lost 3 bases and J lost 2, with 11 bases in between. This CDR3 has 14 residues. The germline CDR1 and CDR2 sequences are SGHRS and YFSETQ. The CDR3 sequence: CASSSRTGNYGYTF. Here the CDR3 DNA reads TGCGCCAGCAGCTCCCGAACAGGCAACTATGGCTACACCTTC.

The CDR3 nucleotides are TGTGCCAGCAGTTATCGGGGCCAATCGGACAGGGGCGACGAGCAGTACTTC. This translates into CASSYRGQSDRGDEQYF. The genes are TRBV27 and TRBJ2-7; 9 bases are shared with TRBD1. The J segment lost 5 bases and the V segment lost 4 bases, leaving 15 bases of the junction unmatched. CDR1 is MNHEY, CDR2 SMNVEV, per germline (reference sequence). The CDR3 runs to 17 residues.

This clone has ten or more counts. The chain joins TRBV16 to TRBJ1-4; unclear D gene. Looked up from germline, CDR1 is KGHSY and CDR2 is FQNENV. The ends were cut back, 0 bases at V and 7 bases at J, with 9 bases in the middle. The CDR3 loop spans 14 amino acids. CDR3 protein: CASSQSPNGEKLFF. CDR3 nucleotides: TGTGCCAGCAGCCAATCCCCTAACGGTGAAAAACTGTTTTTT.

This clone was recorded a few times. The chain has TRBV9 and TRBJ2-3; 9 nucleotides match TRBD2. V shed 5 bases and J 6 bases; nucleotides not matched to a gene: 4. The CDR3 spans 13 residues. Per germline, CDR1 SGDLS and CDR2 YYNGEE. This CDR3 reads CASSGGRVDTQYF. For the CDR3, the DNA is TGTGCCAGCAGTGGCGGGAGGGTCGATACGCAGTATTTT.

This clone was found a few times. The chain joins TRBV18 to TRBJ1-2; D is perhaps TRBD1 (6 bases). V shed 6 bases and J shed 0 bases, with 14 bases lying between them. This CDR3 is built from 15 residues. Germline CDR1 reads KGHSH; CDR2 reads LQKENI. The DNA for the CDR3 is TGTGCCAGCTCTCGACAGGAGTTAGCTAACTATGGCTACACCTTC. It specifies CASSRQELANYGYTF.

The J gene is TRBJ2-7, the V gene TRBV7-2; D gene unclear. The germline V gene encodes CDR1 SGHTA and CDR2 FQGNSA. The length of the CDR3 is 14 residues. Trimming shortened V by 1 base and J by 1 base, and 8 bases separated the two germline ends. Here the CDR3 DNA reads TGTGCCAGCAGCTTAGGTAGATCTTCCTACGAGCAGTACTTC. Its translation is CASSLGRSSYEQYF.

Here the CDR3 DNA reads TGTGCCAGCAGCACCAGACAGGCCGGGACCCAGTACTTC. It encodes CASSTRQAGTQYF. V usage is TRBV7-6 and J usage is TRBJ2-5; D is possibly TRBD1 (6 bases). Between the trimmed V and J ends, which lost 5 bases and 7 bases, there was a span of 14 bases. The CDR3 contains 13 residues. Germline loops: CDR1 SGHVS, CDR2 FNYEAQ.

The chain employs TRBV7-2 and TRBJ2-5, with D possibly being TRBD1 (5 bases). The CDR3 contains 15 residues. Trimming took 0 bases from V and 5 from J, leaving 13 bases between them. From germline, CDR1 is SGHTA and CDR2 FQGNSA. The CDR3 reads CASSLANNRPETQYF. The CDR3 DNA is TGTGCCAGCAGCTTAGCCAATAACAGGCCTGAGACCCAGTACTTC.

V and J are TRBV2 and TRBJ2-7, with 7 positions matching TRBD2. J lost 4 bases, V lost 4 bases, and 4 bases had no gene match. The V gene's germline CDR1 is SNHLY and CDR2 FYNNEI. The CDR3 runs to 13 residues. This CDR3 reads CASSGTSNYEQYF. Written as DNA, the CDR3 is TGTGCCAGCAGTGGGACTAGTAATTACGAGCAGTACTTC.

This clone has a count of ten or more. V and J are TRBV7-2 and TRBJ2-7; 11 bases map to TRBD2. J lost 3 bases, V lost 5 bases, and 6 bases had no gene match. Germline CDR1 reads SGHTA; CDR2 reads FQGNSA. The CDR3 has 15 residues. The CDR3 nucleotides are TGTGCCAGCAGCAAAATAGCGGGAGGGCTCTACGAGCAGTACTTC. Protein: CASSKIAGGLYEQYF.

The J gene is TRBJ1-6, the V gene TRBV10-3, with 7 bases matching TRBD1. Germline V CDR1 and CDR2: ENHRY, SYGVKD. V was clipped by 5 bases and J by 5 bases; unmatched bases: 6. This CDR3 is built from 15 residues. CDR3 sequence: CAISSGDSNNSPLHF. CDR3 nucleotide sequence: TGTGCCATCAGTTCTGGGGACAGCAATAATTCACCCCTCCACTTT.

CDR3 sequence: CAISESGRGNYGYTF. Written as DNA, the CDR3 is TGTGCCATCAGTGAGTCGGGCAGGGGAAACTATGGCTACACCTTC. The rearrangement joins TRBV10-3 to TRBJ1-2, with D maybe TRBD1 (6 bases). The ends were cut back, 0 bases at V and 2 bases at J, with 10 bases in the middle. Germline-derived CDR1 and CDR2 are ENHRY and SYGVKD. The CDR3 runs to 15 residues.

This clone was counted between two and nine times. This rearrangement joins TRBV4-3 to TRBJ2-1, with TRBD2 identical over 14 bases. V was clipped by 3 bases and J by 6 bases; unmatched bases: 7. The CDR3 loop spans 17 amino acids. CDR1 and CDR2 from the germline V gene are LGHNA and YSLEER. The CDR3 nucleotides read TGCGCCAGCAGCCAGCCGCCGGGACTAGCGGGAGCCAATGAGCAGTTCTTC. It codes for CASSQPPGLAGANEQFF.

The table lists this clone with a few counts. The chain uses TRBV28 and TRBJ1-2, with D perhaps matching TRBD1 (5 bases). The CDR3 is made up of 13 amino acids. The V and J ends lost 10 bases and 4 bases respectively, with 16 bases between them. Germline lookup yields CDR1 MDHEN and CDR2 SYDVKM. CDR3 residues: CATSPTVSYGYTF. The DNA of the CDR3 is TGTGCCACCTCCCCGACAGTATCCTATGGCTACACCTTC.

This clone was recorded many times. The V gene is TRBV30, the J gene TRBJ1-2, with 7 bases identical to TRBD1. This CDR3 region has 13 residues. V lost 6 bases to trimming and J lost 5 bases; unmatched junction nucleotides: 9. Germline CDR1 reads GTSNPN; CDR2 reads SVGIG (reference sequence). The CDR3 DNA follows: TGTGCCTGCCTATGGGACAGCCCATATGGCTACACCTTC. It specifies CACLWDSPYGYTF.